This T cell receptor (beta chain) is drawn from a study of shared clonotypes between healthy human individuals. In the study overall: The plates for each donor numbered three CD4 naive, three CD4 memory, two CD8 naive and one CD8 memory. Study-level findings and limits: The authors sampled blood alone, and tissue repertoires likely differ.

A remark on this clone: The antigen is unknown.

Study processing details: Because ImmunoSEQ provided only junction sequences with no quality scores, the filtering differed. The protocol was immunoSEQ multiplex PCR, while the TCRdb copy is restricted to in-frame clones and leaves out a portion. V, J and clone size were drawn from that table, and D and trimming were deduced from the DNA. Here the sample spans hundreds of thousands of clones, roughly 73% being singletons. The V end was cut by 7 bases, the J end by 1 base, with 16 bases between. The CDR3 contains 15 residues. Looked up from germline, CDR1 is SGHVS and CDR2 is FQNEAQ. This sequence was found in a woman aged 25 to 39 in good health. This chain joins TRBV7-8 and TRBJ2-5; unclear D gene. The sample taken for sequencing was memory CD4+ T cells sorted from blood. Subset meaning: CD45RA-negative fraction. CDR3 sequence: CASTPPRRFQETQYF. CDR3 DNA: TGTGCCAGCACCCCCCCTCGGAGATTCCAAGAGACCCAGTACTTC.